The 27 T cell receptor beta chains listed next were all sequenced from one sample in a study of blood T cell repertoires in COVID-19. This table comes from immunoSEQ multiplex PCR, and its TCRdb copy is limited to in-frame clones, with some not included. Of 300,000 to 400,000 clones listed, around 87% are singletons. The sequenced material came from peripheral blood. All receptors derive from a woman in her forties or fifties with COVID-19, enrolled during active disease.

The V call is TRBV6-5, the J call TRBJ1-5; D gene unclear. V was pared by 0 bases and J by 7 bases, with 7 bases between. Germline-derived CDR1 and CDR2 are MNHEY and SVGAGI. The CDR3 sequence is 13 residues long. Here the CDR3 reads CASSYSVGQPQHF. The CDR3 coding sequence is TGTGCCAGCAGTTACTCGGTGGGCCAGCCCCAGCATTTT.

This chain connects TRBV4-3 to TRBJ2-5, with D perhaps matching TRBD1 (5 bases). Germline CDR1 LGHNA, CDR2 YSLEER. With 1 base removed from V and 7 bases from J, the gap between germline ends came to 16 bases. This CDR3 is 15 amino acids long. DNA of the CDR3: TGCGCCAGCAGCCAAGGGGGCGAAGTGTCCGGGACCCAGTACTTC. Its protein product is CASSQGGEVSGTQYF.

This clone was counted only a few times. This chain uses TRBV7-9 with TRBJ1-2, with 7 bases identical to TRBD1. Per the germline V gene, CDR1 is SEHNR and CDR2 is FQNEAQ (reference sequence). The ends lost 1 base at V and 2 bases at J; junction bases unmatched: 4. This CDR3 contains 15 residues. The CDR3 loop is CASSLEGAPNYGYTF. The CDR3, as DNA: TGTGCCAGCAGCTTAGAGGGGGCACCGAACTATGGCTACACCTTC.

V usage is TRBV11-1 and J usage is TRBJ2-1; 7 nucleotides agree with TRBD2. Germline CDR1 reads SGHAT; CDR2 reads FQDESV (reference sequence). CDR3 length: 15 amino acids. J lost 0 bases, V lost 5 bases, and 4 bases had no gene match. The CDR3 spells CASSQSGNSYNEQFF. CDR3 DNA sequence: TGTGCCAGCAGCCAAAGCGGGAACTCCTACAATGAGCAGTTCTTC.

The chain uses TRBV1 and TRBJ1-2. TRBV1 is designated a pseudogene. The CDR3 runs 16 residues. The CDR3 DNA is TGCACCAGCAGCCAAGGTAGAGGGCCCCATGGCTATGGCTACACCTTC. Its translation is CTSSQGRGPHGYGYTF.

The rearrangement joins TRBV27 to TRBJ2-5; 7 nucleotides align to TRBD2. Germline V lookup: CDR1 MNHEY, CDR2 SMNVEV (reference sequence). The CDR3 is 15 residues long. The ends lost 2 bases at V and 4 bases at J; junction bases unmatched: 7. The CDR3 DNA is TGTGCCAGCAGTTTAGCGGGAGTGCTTGGAGAGACCCAGTACTTC. The encoded protein is CASSLAGVLGETQYF.

The rearrangement uses TRBV7-2 and TRBJ1-4, with TRBD1 matching 8 bases. In germline, CDR1 is SGHTA, CDR2 FQGNSA. The trim removed 5 bases at V and 8 bases at J, leaving 13 bases unmatched. This CDR3 comprises 16 residues. The CDR3 is CASSTQAGQGREKLFF. DNA for the CDR3: TGTGCCAGCAGCACCCAGGCCGGACAGGGACGGGAAAAACTGTTTTTT. The whole variable domain, filled in from reference TRBV7-2 and TRBJ1-4, reads GAGVSQSPSNKVTEKGKDVELRCDPISGHTALYWYRQSLGQGLEFLIYFQGNSAPDKSGLPSDRFSAERTGGSVSTLTIQRTQQEDSAVYLCASSTQAGQGREKLFFGSGTQLSVL.

The chain employs TRBV7-2 and TRBJ2-7; D remains unclear. From germline, CDR1 is SGHTA and CDR2 FQGNSA. Trimming removed 1 base from V and 9 bases from J, with 13 bases in between. CDR3 length: 13 residues. CDR3 in amino acids: CASSLVHLTGQYF. The CDR3 nucleotides are TGTGCCAGCAGCTTAGTTCACCTCACTGGGCAGTACTTC.

This clone was detected only once. V gene TRBV11-2 combines with J gene TRBJ2-6; 9 bases map to TRBD1. This CDR3 has 17 residues. The trim removed 4 bases at V and 10 bases at J, leaving 14 bases unmatched. Germline V lookup: CDR1 SGHAT, CDR2 FQNNGV. This CDR3 reads CASSYPPAATGGNVLTF. The CDR3 DNA follows: TGTGCCAGCAGCTATCCCCCGGCAGCGACAGGGGGGAACGTCCTGACTTTC.

This chain joins TRBV12-2 and TRBJ1-6. TRBV12-2 is a pseudogene segment. There are 19 residues in the CDR3. The DNA of the CDR3 is TGTGCAAGTCGCTTAGTCTCTGGAGGATTTAAACAAAGGAATTCACCCCTCCACTTT. Protein product: CASRLVSGGFKQRNSPLHF.

V and J are TRBV12-3 or TRBV12-4 and TRBJ2-5; TRBD1 might be the D (5 bases). The CDR3 covers 13 residues. V gave up 6 bases and J gave up 5 bases, with 13 bases separating them. CDR3 bases: TGTGCCAGCAGCTACAGGAGTTGGGAGACCCAGTACTTC. Protein: CASSYRSWETQYF.

This sequence joins TRBV19 and TRBJ2-1; weak D call: TRBD2 (6 bases). This CDR3 region has 15 residues. Germline CDR1 reads LNHDA; CDR2 reads SQIVND (reference sequence). V lost 3 bases and J 3 bases, leaving 12 bases between the germline ends. CDR3 nucleotide sequence: TGTGCCAGTAGTATGGCGCGGGGCCTCTACAATGAGCAGTTCTTC. It translates to CASSMARGLYNEQFF.

The CDR3 sequence is CASSRQDSSNEKLFF. Here the CDR3 DNA reads TGTGCCAGCAGTCGACAGGACAGTTCTAATGAAAAACTGTTTTTT. This chain connects TRBV9 to TRBJ1-4; TRBD1 might be the D (6 bases). The germline gives CDR1 SGDLS, CDR2 YYNGEE. With 5 bases removed from V and 3 bases from J, the gap between germline ends came to 14 bases. The CDR3 covers 15 residues.

This clone was picked up one time. This sequence joins TRBV11-1 and TRBJ2-5; 8 nucleotides agree with TRBD2. From germline, CDR1 is SGHAT and CDR2 FQDESV (reference sequence). The CDR3 length is 16 residues. J gave up 2 bases and V 1 base, and 6 bases lay outside the gene matches. CDR3 bases: TGTGCCAGCAGCTTAGAGCGGGAGCCGATTCAAGAGACCCAGTACTTC. Residues: CASSLEREPIQETQYF.

This chain links TRBV6-2 or TRBV6-3 with TRBJ2-3; 14 positions agree with TRBD2. With 6 bases clipped from V and 2 bases from J, the junction kept 16 bases outside the gene matches. Germline loops: CDR1 MNHEY, CDR2 SVGEGT. This CDR3 has 20 amino acids. DNA for the CDR3: TGTGCCAGCAGACCTCCCGACGGACTAGCGGGAGGACCGAACACAGATACGCAGTATTTT. Translation gives CASRPPDGLAGGPNTDTQYF.

This chain connects TRBV19 to TRBJ1-2; D possibly corresponds to TRBD1 (5 bases). The length of the CDR3 is 14 residues. V lost 3 bases, J lost 4 bases, and 12 bases lay in between. Germline CDR1 reads LNHDA; CDR2 reads SQIVND (reference sequence). CDR3 bases: TGTGCCAGTAGTATCGGGGGGAACCTCTATGGCTACACCTTC. Protein product: CASSIGGNLYGYTF.

The chain couples TRBV5-6 to TRBJ2-5, with a weak D call TRBD2 (6 bases). V dropped 1 base and J dropped 5 bases, with 18 bases sitting between them. The CDR3 consists of 16 residues. Per germline, CDR1 SGHDT and CDR2 YYEEEE. The CDR3: CASSLRDSFPLETQYF. CDR3 DNA: TGTGCCAGCAGCTTGCGGGACTCATTTCCCCTGGAGACCCAGTACTTC.

In its sample, this clone was seen once. The V gene is TRBV7-2, the J gene TRBJ2-1; 7 bases align to TRBD2. The trim removed 2 bases at V and 6 bases at J, leaving 7 bases unmatched. The CDR3 is 15 amino acids. In germline, CDR1 is SGHTA, CDR2 FQGNSA. CDR3 sequence reads: CASSLWEGLSNEQFF. The CDR3 DNA sequence: TGTGCCAGCAGCTTATGGGAGGGGTTGAGCAATGAGCAGTTCTTC.

This clone was counted between two and nine times. The DNA of the CDR3 is TGTGCCAGCAGCTCGACAGGGAGTTTTAACACTGAAGCTTTCTTT. Translation gives CASSSTGSFNTEAFF. V and J are TRBV7-2 and TRBJ1-1; 7 bases are shared with TRBD1. Germline V gene sequence: CDR1 SGHTA, CDR2 FQGNSA. Germline trimming cut 4 bases from V and 2 bases from J; bases unmatched to any gene: 7. The CDR3 length is 15 residues.

The chain links TRBV27 to TRBJ2-7, with TRBD2 identical over 7 bases. J gave up 1 base and V 0 bases, and 3 bases lay outside the gene matches. Germline V gives CDR1 MNHEY, CDR2 SMNVEV (reference sequence). The CDR3 covers 15 residues. The CDR3 region is CASSLSGRGSYEQYF. The DNA for the CDR3 is TGTGCCAGCAGTTTATCTGGGCGGGGGTCCTACGAGCAGTACTTC.

The rearrangement joins TRBV6-5 to TRBJ1-3, with 7 bases fitting TRBD1. This CDR3 contains 15 residues. CDR1 and CDR2 from the germline V gene are MNHEY and SVGAGI. V was pared by 2 bases and J by 1 base, with 2 bases of the junction left unmatched. CDR3 protein: CASSYQGVSGNTIYF. CDR3 bases: TGTGCCAGCAGTTACCAGGGGGTTTCTGGAAACACCATATATTTT.

This chain uses TRBV11-3 with TRBJ1-2; 12 bases are a match to TRBD1. CDR1 is SGHNT and CDR2 is YENEEA in the germline V gene. The CDR3 has 17 amino acids. The V segment lost 5 bases and the J segment 3 bases; nucleotides outside the gene matches: 10. The CDR3 loop reads CASSRAGTGGWDYGYTF. The CDR3 nucleotides read TGTGCCAGCAGCCGAGCCGGGACAGGGGGCTGGGACTATGGCTACACCTTC.

Note on this clone: Additional DNA sequences in this sample encode the identical CDR3. V gene TRBV27 combines with J gene TRBJ1-2; D may be TRBD1 (6 bases). The germline V and J ends were trimmed by 3 bases and 6 bases, with 8 bases remaining between them. Per germline, CDR1 MNHEY and CDR2 SMNVEV (reference sequence). CDR3 length: 12 residues. Written as DNA, the CDR3 is TGTGCCAGCAGTTTGACAGGCGATGGCTACACCTTC. It yields the protein CASSLTGDGYTF.

V is TRBV30 and J is TRBJ1-4; D call uncertain. The V end was cut by 3 bases, the J end by 3 bases, with 11 bases between. CDR1 and CDR2 (germline): GTSNPN, SVGIG (reference sequence). The CDR3 is 14 amino acids. CDR3 coding DNA: TGTGCCTGGAGAAGACCCAGGTCTAATGAAAAACTGTTTTTT. This encodes CAWRRPRSNEKLFF.

The rearrangement uses TRBV9 and TRBJ1-1; 12 bases are a match to TRBD1. Germline V gene sequence: CDR1 SGDLS, CDR2 YYNGEE. V trimming: 4 bases; J trimming: 3 bases; junction bases outside the gene matches: 4. There are 15 residues in the CDR3. CDR3 region: CASSSRDRGHTEAFF. The CDR3 region has the DNA TGTGCCAGCAGCTCCCGGGACAGGGGGCACACTGAAGCTTTCTTT.

The chain couples TRBV6-5 to TRBJ1-1; D may be TRBD1 (5 bases). The CDR3 totals 14 residues. Trimming took 2 bases from V and 6 from J, leaving 13 bases between them. Germline V CDR1 and CDR2: MNHEY, SVGAGI. Written as DNA, the CDR3 is TGTGCCAGCAGTTACATTGGGGGAGGGCCTGAAGCTTTCTTT. Translation: CASSYIGGGPEAFF.

V gene TRBV9 combines with J gene TRBJ2-3; D is perhaps TRBD1 (5 bases). Trimming removed 0 bases from V and 2 bases from J, with 13 bases in between. The CDR3 is 16 residues long. In germline, CDR1 is SGDLS, CDR2 YYNGEE. The CDR3 region is CASSVVGRVATDTQYF. As DNA, the CDR3 is TGTGCCAGCAGCGTAGTGGGCAGGGTCGCCACAGATACGCAGTATTTT.